This T cell receptor (beta chain) comes out of a study of blood T cell repertoires in COVID-19. Study overall: Sources were T cells, B-cell-depleted T cells, or PBMCs; the material itself was cDNA or gDNA.

The assay was immunoSEQ multiplex PCR, and TCRdb's table has in-frame clones only and misses some. This table has 200,000 to 300,000 clones, 85% to 90% appearing once. The CDR3 spans 19 residues. The V gene's germline CDR1 is KGHSH and CDR2 LQKENI. V gave up 4 bases and J gave up 1 base, with 22 bases separating them. The sample was peripheral blood. This TCR came from a woman in her 40s with acute or convalescent COVID-19. The genes are TRBV18 and TRBJ2-2; no clear D gene. CDR3: CASSQKVGFSPENTGELFF. The CDR3 DNA is TGTGCCAGCTCACAAAAAGTTGGCTTTAGCCCGGAGAACACCGGGGAGCTGTTTTTT.